Included here is one T cell receptor (beta chain) sequence, with context. Antigen: not known. Germline V gene sequence: CDR1 SQVTM, CDR2 ANQGSEA. V was shortened by 3 bases and J by 4 bases, with 9 bases between the two germline ends. The CDR3 is 12 residues long. These data belong to a study of graft-versus-host responses after intestinal transplantation. Data came from immunoSEQ multiplex PCR; TCRdb stores just in-frame clones and leaves some out. The profile covers about 81,000 clones, with around 93% appearing a single time and just under 0.35% taken by the ten largest. This chain links TRBV29-1 with TRBJ1-2; D not resolved. This sequence was found in a human donor who was the organ donor for an intestinal transplant. Sequencing used unstimulated CD4+ T cells sorted from spleen or lymph node cells, obtained before transplant. DNA for the CDR3: TGCAGCGTTGAGGCTTCAGGCTATGGCTACACCTTC. It specifies CSVEASGYGYTF.